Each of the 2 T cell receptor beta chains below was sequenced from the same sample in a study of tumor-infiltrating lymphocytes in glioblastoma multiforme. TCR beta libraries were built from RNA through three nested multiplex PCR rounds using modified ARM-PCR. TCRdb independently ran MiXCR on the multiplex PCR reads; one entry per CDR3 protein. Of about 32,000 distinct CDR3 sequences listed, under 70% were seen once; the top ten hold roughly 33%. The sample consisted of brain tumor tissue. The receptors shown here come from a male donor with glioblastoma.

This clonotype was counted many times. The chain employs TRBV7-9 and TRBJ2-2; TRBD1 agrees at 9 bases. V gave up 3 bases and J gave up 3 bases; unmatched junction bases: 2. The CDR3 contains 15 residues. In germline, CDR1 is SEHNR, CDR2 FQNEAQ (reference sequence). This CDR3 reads CASSLGQGYTGELFF. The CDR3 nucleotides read TGTGCCAGCAGCTTGGGACAGGGCTACACCGGGGAGCTGTTTTTT.

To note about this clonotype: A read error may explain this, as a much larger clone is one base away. CDR3 sequence: CASRATAGSYEQYF. In DNA, the CDR3 is TGTGCCAGCAGGGCGACGGCCGGCTCCTACGAGCAGTACTTC. The chain uses TRBV28 and TRBJ2-7; no clear D gene. Germline V gene lookup returns CDR1 MDHEN and CDR2 SYDVKM. V was clipped by 6 bases and J by 0 bases, with 12 bases between them. The CDR3 has 14 amino acids.